This T cell receptor beta chain was sequenced for a study of molecular identifiers for immune sequencing clone quantification. General study points: Jurkat TCR RNA from one cell was spiked into about a million naive cells, and it was reportedly detectable there. Over 97% of effector molecules, yet under 1% of naive-cell molecules, were held by clones above 20 RNA copies.

Methods described previously, with TCR primers listed, were used for bulk TCR libraries. In TCRdb, the PCR reads were re-called with MiXCR into one record per CDR3 protein. Found here are about 640,000 distinct CDR3 sequences, approximately 20% of them singletons; the top ten hold roughly 0.83%. Sorting recovered naive CD8 T cells on a CD8+CD4-CCR7+CD45RA+ profile. The sample holds many counts of this clonotype. The target antigen is unknown. Germline V gives CDR1 SNHLY, CDR2 FYNNEI. Trimming removed 9 bases from V and 1 base from J, with 20 bases in between. The CDR3 is 16 amino acids. Sequenced input: naive CD8+ T cells from blood, with Jurkat cell RNA spiked in. Subset described: FACS-sorted CD8+CD4-CCR7+CD45RA+ naive T cells. V gene TRBV2 combines with J gene TRBJ2-3; D possibly corresponds to TRBD2 (7 bases). This sequence originates from a human donor in good health. Some libraries in this study had Jurkat cell RNA spiked in. CDR3 DNA sequence: TGTGCCAGGACGCCAGTCCCGGGGGGCGGCACAGATACGCAGTATTTT. Encoded protein: CARTPVPGGGTDTQYF. Supplemented by reference TRBV2 and TRBJ2-3, the full variable domain reads EPEVTQTPSHQVTQMGQEVILRCVPISNHLYFYWYRQILGQKVEFLVSFYNNEISEKSEIFDDQFSVERPDGSNFTLKIRSTKLEDSAMYFCARTPVPGGGTDTQYFGPGTRLTVL.